This record covers a single T cell receptor beta chain. This entry is derived from a study of CD8 T cells in Susac syndrome. V was pared by 6 bases and J by 5 bases, with 4 bases of the junction left unmatched. The CDR3 runs 12 residues. Germline V gene data show CDR1 as SQVTM and CDR2 as ANQGSEA. An input of roughly 0.5 to 1 ug of RNA was subjected to reverse transcription using random hexamers. TCRdb re-called the immunoSEQ multiplex PCR reads with MiXCR, one entry per CDR3 protein. The sample consists of approximately 210,000 distinct CDR3 sequences, about 94% of them appearing once. The rearrangement uses TRBV29-1 and TRBJ2-1; 7 nucleotides align to TRBD1. Sequencing input: CD4+ T cells from PBMCs. The receptor was derived from a human donor with Susac syndrome. The CDR3 region has the DNA TGCAGCGTCGGACAGGTGGACAATGAGCAGTTCTTC. Residues: CSVGQVDNEQFF.